One sample yielded the 29 T cell receptor beta chains listed below, sequenced in a study of graft-versus-host responses after intestinal transplantation. TCRdb's copy holds only in-frame clones and misses some; the assay was immunoSEQ multiplex PCR. Of 90,000 to 100,000 clones in the sample, around 86% were seen once. This sample comprised PBMCs, obtained 255 days after intestinal transplant. These receptors were collected from a human patient who received an intestinal transplant, so some T cells may come from the graft donor.

The chain couples TRBV6-1 to TRBJ1-6; 8 nucleotides match TRBD1. The germline CDR1 and CDR2 sequences are MNHNS and SASEGT. The V and J ends lost 5 bases and 10 bases, in that order; junction bases with no gene match: 7. The CDR3 runs 14 residues. The CDR3 region has the DNA TGTGCCAGCAGTCATGGGACAGGCGGATCACCCCTCCACTTT. Translating it yields CASSHGTGGSPLHF.

CDR3 coding DNA: TGTGCCAGCAGTCGCGGACGGAGCCTTCGAACTGAAGCTTTCTTT. Translated: CASSRGRSLRTEAFF. This rearrangement joins TRBV6-5 to TRBJ1-1; no clear D. The germline V gene encodes CDR1 MNHEY and CDR2 SVGAGI. The V and J ends lost 5 bases and 5 bases respectively, with 18 bases between them. The CDR3 has 15 residues.

About this clone: Germline and junction disagree at one end, which may indicate a read error. J is TRBJ2-1 and V is TRBV13, with 7 bases aligning to TRBD2. The CDR3 sequence is 16 residues long. Per the germline V gene, CDR1 is PRHDT and CDR2 is FYEKMQ (reference sequence). This CDR3 reads CASSNRGGSMYSEQFF. The CDR3 DNA reads as TGTGCCAGCAGCAACCGCGGGGGATCGATGTACAGTGAGCAGTTCTTC.

This clone was seen only a few times. This sequence joins TRBV5-1 and TRBJ1-4; D unclear. Trimming took off 1 base at V and 8 bases at J, with 18 bases between the two ends. This CDR3 is 16 amino acids long. Germline V lookup: CDR1 SGHRS, CDR2 YFSETQ. The CDR3 DNA follows: TGCGCCAGCAGCTTGTGGAAACTTGGGCAACCAGAAAAACTGTTTTTT. Translating gives CASSLWKLGQPEKLFF.

This chain connects TRBV7-6 to TRBJ2-2, with TRBD2 as a possible D gene (5 bases). This CDR3 region has 16 residues. The V gene lost 5 bases and the J gene lost 3 bases, with 16 bases spanning the gap. In germline, CDR1 is SGHVS, CDR2 FNYEAQ. The CDR3 is CASSRRAGLDTGELFF. CDR3 sequence (DNA): TGTGCCAGCAGCCGGCGGGCCGGGTTAGACACCGGGGAGCTGTTTTTT.

The chain is built from TRBV7-9 and TRBJ2-7, with D tentatively TRBD2 (6 bases). V was pared by 4 bases and J by 3 bases, with 13 bases between. The germline V gene encodes CDR1 SEHNR and CDR2 FQNEAQ (reference sequence). CDR3 length: 14 residues. The CDR3 sequence: CASSSGGPVYEQYF. The DNA for the CDR3 is TGTGCCAGCAGCTCCGGGGGACCCGTCTACGAGCAGTACTTC.

V gene TRBV11-2 combines with J gene TRBJ2-7, with TRBD1 identical over 9 bases. The V segment lost 5 bases and the J segment 2 bases; nucleotides outside the gene matches: 7. Germline lookup yields CDR1 SGHAT and CDR2 FQNNGV. The CDR3 consists of 15 residues. Here the CDR3 DNA reads TGTGCCAGCAGCCGAGGGACAGGGCGAGCCTACGAGCAGTACTTC. It translates to CASSRGTGRAYEQYF.

The rearrangement joins TRBV2 to TRBJ2-3; TRBD2 agrees at 13 bases. Germline V gene lookup returns CDR1 SNHLY and CDR2 FYNNEI. V was clipped by 5 bases and J by 2 bases; unmatched bases: 4. The CDR3 totals 16 residues. Written as DNA, the CDR3 is TGTGCCAGCAGTACTAGCGGGGGGGCCTACACAGATACGCAGTATTTT. Translating it yields CASSTSGGAYTDTQYF.

This chain connects TRBV6-6 to TRBJ1-2, with D unclear. With 2 bases removed from V and 2 bases from J, the gap between germline ends came to 15 bases. The V gene's germline CDR1 is MNHNY and CDR2 SVGAGI (reference sequence). This CDR3 is 16 amino acids long. The CDR3 region has the DNA TGTGCCAGCAGTTACGAAGTGATTAGCCCCAACTATGGCTACACCTTC. This sequence encodes CASSYEVISPNYGYTF.

V and J are TRBV27 and TRBJ1-1; no clear D gene. V shed 5 bases and J shed 0 bases, with 7 bases lying between them. CDR3 length: 13 residues. The germline gives CDR1 MNHEY, CDR2 SMNVEV (reference sequence). CDR3 in amino acids: CASSLKVNTEAFF. CDR3 DNA sequence: TGTGCCAGCAGTCTGAAGGTGAACACTGAAGCTTTCTTT.

The chain links TRBV5-6 to TRBJ2-7; 7 bases fit TRBD1. Germline V CDR1 and CDR2: SGHDT, YYEEEE. This CDR3 contains 13 residues. Trimming at V came to 3 bases and at J to 4 bases, leaving 4 bases not matched to a gene. This chain's CDR3 is CASSSTTGYEQYV. The CDR3 bases are TGTGCCAGCAGCTCAACGACAGGGTACGAGCAGTACGTC.

This chain connects TRBV6-6 to TRBJ1-1; tentatively, D is TRBD1 (6 bases). Germline loops: CDR1 MNHNY, CDR2 SVGAGI (reference sequence). V was cut by 5 bases and J by 8 bases, with 9 bases left in between. The CDR3 runs to 11 residues. For the CDR3, the DNA is TGTGCCAGCAGTCTCGACAGGGAAGCTTTCTTT. It translates to CASSLDREAFF.

The V and J genes are TRBV7-9 and TRBJ2-5, with TRBD2 identical over 7 bases. J gave up 5 bases and V 0 bases, and 3 bases lay outside the gene matches. Germline-derived CDR1 and CDR2 are SEHNR and FQNEAQ (reference sequence). This CDR3 has 14 amino acids. In nucleotides, the CDR3 is TGTGCCAGCAGCTTAGCGGGAGGGGAGGAGACCCAGTACTTC. This gives the protein CASSLAGGEETQYF. Full variable domain (remainder filled in from reference TRBV7-9 and TRBJ2-5): DTGVSQNPRHKITKRGQNVTFRCDPISEHNRLYWYRQTLGQGPEFLTYFQNEAQLEKSRLLSDRFSAERPKGSFSTLEIQRTEQGDSAMYLCASSLAGGEETQYFGPGTRLLVL.

In the case of this clone: Other DNA sequences in the same sample also yield this CDR3. The chain links TRBV6-6 to TRBJ1-2, with a weak D call TRBD1 (6 bases). The CDR3 runs to 13 residues. V was trimmed by 5 bases and J by 2 bases, leaving 9 bases between them. In germline, CDR1 is MNHNY, CDR2 SVGAGI (reference sequence). In DNA form, the CDR3 reads TGTGCCAGCAGTCCACAGGGAAACTATGGCTACACCTTC. This codes for CASSPQGNYGYTF.

The gene calls are TRBV28 and TRBJ1-1; TRBD1 is a possible D gene (6 bases). The CDR3 has 15 residues. The germline V and J ends were trimmed by 2 bases and 0 bases, with 10 bases remaining between them. CDR1 and CDR2 from the germline V gene are MDHEN and SYDVKM. The CDR3 DNA reads TGTGCCAGCAGTTTACCGGACAGCGTGAACACTGAAGCTTTCTTT. This translates into CASSLPDSVNTEAFF.

This clone has only one observation. This chain's CDR3 is CASSRPAGVNTEAFF. CDR3 sequence (DNA): TGTGCCAGCAGCCGCCCGGCAGGGGTGAACACTGAAGCTTTCTTT. The genes are TRBV7-9 and TRBJ1-1, with D perhaps matching TRBD1 (6 bases). The ends were cut back, 5 bases at V and 0 bases at J, with 13 bases in the middle. The CDR3 has 15 residues. Looked up from germline, CDR1 is SEHNR and CDR2 is FQNEAQ (reference sequence).

The chain joins TRBV15 to TRBJ1-1, with a weak D call TRBD1 (5 bases). V lost 3 bases and J lost 1, with 15 bases in between. Germline V lookup: CDR1 LNHNV, CDR2 YYDKDF (reference sequence). This CDR3 comprises 16 residues. CDR3: CATSRGSFGGNTEAFF. In DNA, the CDR3 is TGTGCCACCAGCAGGGGATCATTTGGGGGGAACACTGAAGCTTTCTTT.

The chain couples TRBV6-1 to TRBJ1-1, with D maybe TRBD1 (5 bases). V was trimmed by 8 bases and J by 5 bases, leaving 15 bases between them. Germline lookup yields CDR1 MNHNS and CDR2 SASEGT. This CDR3 has 13 residues. The CDR3 is CASVVGPGTEAFF. CDR3 DNA: TGTGCCAGCGTGGTCGGGCCAGGGACTGAAGCTTTCTTT.

This clone was counted between two and nine times. The rearrangement joins TRBV6-1 to TRBJ1-5; 7 bases align to TRBD1. Germline CDR1 is MNHNS and CDR2 is SASEGT. The CDR3 runs to 14 residues. V lost 6 bases and J lost 4; bases outside the gene matches: 6. The CDR3 loop is CASRETGINQPQHF. The CDR3 bases are TGTGCCAGCAGAGAGACAGGGATAAATCAGCCCCAGCATTTT.

This clone appeared once. The V gene is TRBV5-4, the J gene TRBJ1-2; D remains unclear. The V gene lost 3 bases and the J gene lost 8 bases, with 11 bases spanning the gap. Germline V gene sequence: CDR1 SGHNT, CDR2 YYREEE (reference sequence). The length of the CDR3 is 12 residues. CDR3 in amino acids: CASSYWTDGYTF. The CDR3 DNA reads as TGTGCCAGCAGCTATTGGACTGACGGCTACACCTTC.

This clone was counted between two and nine times. The V gene is TRBV7-9, the J gene TRBJ1-1; TRBD1 matches 10 bases. This CDR3 comprises 16 residues. Germline V gene data show CDR1 as SEHNR and CDR2 as FQNEAQ (reference sequence). Trimming cost V 5 bases and J 6 bases; bases outside gene matches: 12. Here the CDR3 DNA reads TGTGCCAGCAGCGGCTCCGGGACAGGGGAATCGGCTGAAGCTTTCTTT. Translation gives CASSGSGTGESAEAFF.

This clone showed up just a few times. V is TRBV4-1 and J is TRBJ1-4; TRBD1 matches at 8 bases. The V segment lost 1 base and the J segment 0 bases; nucleotides outside the gene matches: 7. Germline V gene data show CDR1 as MGHRA and CDR2 as YSYEKL. This CDR3 spans 18 amino acids. CDR3 sequence: CASSQAWTGRTTNEKLFF. The CDR3 coding sequence is TGCGCCAGCAGCCAAGCATGGACAGGGAGAACAACTAATGAAAAACTGTTTTTT.

The V call is TRBV5-4, the J call TRBJ2-5; 9 nucleotides agree with TRBD2. The germline V gene has CDR1 SGHNT and CDR2 YYREEE (reference sequence). The CDR3 is 16 amino acids. V shed 6 bases, J shed 5 bases, and the junction held 14 bases outside the gene matches. This chain's CDR3 is CASTPHQTSGLETQYF. Here the CDR3 DNA reads TGTGCCAGCACCCCTCACCAGACTAGCGGTTTGGAGACCCAGTACTTC. The full variable domain, rest sourced from reference TRBV5-4 and TRBJ2-5, is ETGVTQSPTHLIKTRGQQVTLRCSSQSGHNTVSWYQQALGQGPQFIFQYYREEENGRGNFPPRFSGLQFPNYSSELNVNALELDDSALYLCASTPHQTSGLETQYFGPGTRLLVL.

The V and J genes are TRBV14 and TRBJ2-1; D uncertain. V lost 1 base, J lost 10 bases, and 5 bases lay in between. Germline lookup yields CDR1 SGHDN and CDR2 FVKESK. The CDR3 sequence is 11 residues long. The CDR3 reads CASSQGYEQFF. CDR3 nucleotide sequence: TGTGCCAGCAGCCAAGGATACGAGCAGTTCTTC.

This chain joins TRBV7-6 and TRBJ1-2, with D possibly being TRBD1 (5 bases). The CDR3 is made up of 16 amino acids. CDR1 and CDR2 (germline): SGHVS, FNYEAQ. The V gene lost 5 bases and the J gene lost 3 bases, with 19 bases spanning the gap. CDR3 residues: CASSLGADASDYGYTF. CDR3 DNA: TGTGCCAGCAGCCTAGGGGCAGATGCGTCGGACTATGGCTACACCTTC. The full variable domain, its missing parts supplied by reference TRBV7-6 and TRBJ1-2, is GAGVSQSPRYKVTKRGQDVALRCDPISGHVSLYWYRQALGQGPEFLTYFNYEAQQDKSGLPNDRFSAERPEGSISTLTIQRTEQRDSAMYRCASSLGADASDYGYTFGSGTRLTVV.

The CDR3, as DNA: TGTGCCAGCAGACCTCGCTCAGTTTATAGCAATCAGCCCCAGCATTTT. It is translated as CASRPRSVYSNQPQHF. The chain is built from TRBV28 and TRBJ1-5; D is uncertain. Trimming removed 6 bases at V and 0 bases at J, with 15 bases between. Per germline, CDR1 MDHEN and CDR2 SYDVKM. The CDR3 totals 16 residues.

This clone was detected only once. This chain links TRBV5-1 with TRBJ2-2; D assignment may be TRBD1 or TRBD2 (5 bases each). Germline assignment: CDR1 SGHRS and CDR2 YFSETQ. This CDR3 has 15 amino acids. Trimming stripped 6 bases from V and 3 bases from J, with 15 bases between. The CDR3 DNA reads TGCGCCAGCAAAACCAGGGACCTAGACACCGGGGAGCTGTTTTTT. Translated: CASKTRDLDTGELFF.

V is TRBV4-1 and J is TRBJ2-3; TRBD1 matches at 10 bases. The CDR3 consists of 18 residues. The J segment lost 3 bases and the V segment lost 0 bases, leaving 9 bases of the junction unmatched. Germline assignment: CDR1 MGHRA and CDR2 YSYEKL. The CDR3 sequence: CASSQEGWGTGVTDTQYF. CDR3 in DNA: TGCGCCAGCAGCCAAGAGGGGTGGGGGACAGGGGTTACAGATACGCAGTATTTT.

This clone appeared a single time. The rearrangement links TRBV7-2 to TRBJ2-3; 9 bases line up with TRBD1. J lost 5 bases, V lost 1 base, and 4 bases had no gene match. This CDR3 spans 15 amino acids. In germline, CDR1 is SGHTA, CDR2 FQGNSA. CDR3 bases: TGTGCCAGCAGCTTAGGGACAGGGGCTATAGATACGCAGTATTTT. It is translated as CASSLGTGAIDTQYF. The variable domain in full, with the rest retrieved from reference TRBV7-2 and TRBJ2-3, is GAGVSQSPSNKVTEKGKDVELRCDPISGHTALYWYRQSLGQGLEFLIYFQGNSAPDKSGLPSDRFSAERTGGSVSTLTIQRTQQEDSAVYLCASSLGTGAIDTQYFGPGTRLTVL.